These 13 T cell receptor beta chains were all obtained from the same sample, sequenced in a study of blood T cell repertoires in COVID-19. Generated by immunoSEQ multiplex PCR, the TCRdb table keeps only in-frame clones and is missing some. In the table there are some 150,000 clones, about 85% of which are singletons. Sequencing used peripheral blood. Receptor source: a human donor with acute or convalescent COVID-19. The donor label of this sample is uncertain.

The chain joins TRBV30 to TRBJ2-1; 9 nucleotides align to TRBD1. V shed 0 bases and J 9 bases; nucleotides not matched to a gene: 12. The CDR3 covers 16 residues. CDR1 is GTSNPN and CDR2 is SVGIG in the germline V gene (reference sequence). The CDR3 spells CAWSVSMDRGLSEQFF. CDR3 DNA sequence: TGTGCCTGGAGTGTAAGTATGGACAGGGGATTAAGTGAGCAGTTCTTC.

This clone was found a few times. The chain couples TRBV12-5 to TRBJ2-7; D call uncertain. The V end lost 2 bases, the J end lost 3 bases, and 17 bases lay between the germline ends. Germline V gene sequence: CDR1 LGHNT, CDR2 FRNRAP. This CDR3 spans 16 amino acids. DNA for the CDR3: TGTGCTAGTGGTTTGCCCCATGGGCTGGTGGGCTACGAGCAGTACTTC. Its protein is CASGLPHGLVGYEQYF. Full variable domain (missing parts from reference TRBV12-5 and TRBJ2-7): DARVTQTPRHKVTEMGQEVTMRCQPILGHNTVFWYRQTMMQGLELLAYFRNRAPLDDSGMPKDRFSAEMPDATLATLKIQPSEPRDSAVYFCASGLPHGLVGYEQYFGPGTRLTVT.

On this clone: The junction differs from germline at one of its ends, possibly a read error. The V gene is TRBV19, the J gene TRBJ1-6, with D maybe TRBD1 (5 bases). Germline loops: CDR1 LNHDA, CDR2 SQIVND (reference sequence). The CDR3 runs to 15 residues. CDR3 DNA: TGTGCCAGTAGAATAGGGGCGACGAATAATTCACCCCTCCACTTT. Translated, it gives CASRIGATNNSPLHF.

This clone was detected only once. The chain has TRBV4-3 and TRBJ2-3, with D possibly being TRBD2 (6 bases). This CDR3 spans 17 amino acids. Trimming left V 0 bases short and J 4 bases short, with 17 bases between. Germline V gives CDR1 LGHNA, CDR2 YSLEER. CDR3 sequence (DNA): TGCGCCAGCAGCCAAGATTACCGGACTACCTACCCAGATACGCAGTATTTT. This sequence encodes CASSQDYRTTYPDTQYF.

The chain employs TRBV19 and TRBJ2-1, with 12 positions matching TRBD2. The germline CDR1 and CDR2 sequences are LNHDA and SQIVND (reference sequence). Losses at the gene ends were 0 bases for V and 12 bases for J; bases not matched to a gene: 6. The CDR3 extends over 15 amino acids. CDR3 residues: CASSIDPLAGGRQFF. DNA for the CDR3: TGTGCCAGTAGTATAGATCCCCTAGCGGGGGGGAGGCAGTTCTTC.

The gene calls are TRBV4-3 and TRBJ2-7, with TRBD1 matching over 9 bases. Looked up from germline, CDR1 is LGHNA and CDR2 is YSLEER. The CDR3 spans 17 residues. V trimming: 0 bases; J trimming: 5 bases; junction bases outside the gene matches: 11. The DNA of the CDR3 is TGCGCCAGCAGCCAAGATGTAGTGGGGACAGGGATACACGAGCAGTACGTC. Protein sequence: CASSQDVVGTGIHEQYV.

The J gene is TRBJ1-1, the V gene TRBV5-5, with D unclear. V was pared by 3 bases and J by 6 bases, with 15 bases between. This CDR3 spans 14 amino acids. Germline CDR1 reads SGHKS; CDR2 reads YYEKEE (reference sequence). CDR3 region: CASSSMTTKAEAFF. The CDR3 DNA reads TGTGCCAGCAGCTCGATGACTACCAAGGCTGAAGCTTTCTTT.

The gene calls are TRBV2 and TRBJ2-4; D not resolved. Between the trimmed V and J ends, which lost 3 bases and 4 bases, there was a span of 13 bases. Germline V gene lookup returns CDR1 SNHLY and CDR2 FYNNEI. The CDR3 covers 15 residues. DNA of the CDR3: TGTGCCAGCAGTGATCAGGTCAATCTAAAAAACATTCAGTACTTC. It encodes CASSDQVNLKNIQYF. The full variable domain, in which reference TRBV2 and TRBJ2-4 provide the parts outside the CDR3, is EPEVTQTPSHQVTQMGQEVILRCVPISNHLYFYWYRQILGQKVEFLVSFYNNEISEKSEIFDDQFSVERPDGSNFTLKIRSTKLEDSAMYFCASSDQVNLKNIQYFGAGTRLSVL.

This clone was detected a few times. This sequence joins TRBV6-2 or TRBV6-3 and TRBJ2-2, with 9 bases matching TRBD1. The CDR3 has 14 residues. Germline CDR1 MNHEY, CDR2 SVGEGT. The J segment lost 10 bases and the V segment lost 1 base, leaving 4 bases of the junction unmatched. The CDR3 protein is CASSYWTGDMELFF. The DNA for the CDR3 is TGTGCCAGCAGTTACTGGACAGGGGATATGGAGCTGTTTTTT.

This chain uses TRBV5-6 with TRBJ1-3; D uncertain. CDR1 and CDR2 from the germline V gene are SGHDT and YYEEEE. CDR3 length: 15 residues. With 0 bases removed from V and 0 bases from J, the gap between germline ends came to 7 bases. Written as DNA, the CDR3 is TGTGCCAGCAGCTTGGATCGGGGCTCTGGAAACACCATATATTTT. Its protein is CASSLDRGSGNTIYF.

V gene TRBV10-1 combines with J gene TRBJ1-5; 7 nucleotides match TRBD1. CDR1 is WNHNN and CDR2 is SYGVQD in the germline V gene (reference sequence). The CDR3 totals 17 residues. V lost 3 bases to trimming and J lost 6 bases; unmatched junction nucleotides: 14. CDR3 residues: CASSDVQGTPQGQPQHF. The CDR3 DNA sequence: TGCGCCAGCAGTGACGTACAGGGGACCCCGCAGGGTCAGCCCCAGCATTTT.

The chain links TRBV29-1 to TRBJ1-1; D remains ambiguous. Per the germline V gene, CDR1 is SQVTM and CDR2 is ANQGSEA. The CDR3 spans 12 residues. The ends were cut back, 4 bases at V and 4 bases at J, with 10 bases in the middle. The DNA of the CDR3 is TGCAGCGTTGGGCGAGGGCTCACTGAAGCTTTCTTT. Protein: CSVGRGLTEAFF.

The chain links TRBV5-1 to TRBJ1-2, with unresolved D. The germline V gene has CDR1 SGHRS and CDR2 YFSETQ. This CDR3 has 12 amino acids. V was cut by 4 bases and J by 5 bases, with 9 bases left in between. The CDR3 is CASSEDKYGYTF. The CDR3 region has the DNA TGCGCCAGCAGCGAAGACAAGTATGGCTACACCTTC.